A few counts support the clone carrying this TCR beta chain. Its matching antigen is unknown. The record originates from a study of regulatory T cells in long-lasting Graves disease. Overall study results and limits: Repertoires from persistent disease leaned toward TRBV28, TRBJ1-2 and TRBJ2-5.

The germline V and J ends were trimmed by 5 bases and 1 base, with 10 bases remaining between them. Looked up from germline, CDR1 is LNHNV and CDR2 is YYDKDF (reference sequence). CDR3 length: 14 residues. iRepertoire HTBI primers and Arm-PCR of CDR3 regions built TCR beta libraries. MiXCR, applied by TCRdb to the multiplex PCR reads, yields one record per CDR3 protein. The repertoire holds approximately 560,000 distinct CDR3 sequences, with 16% as singletons. As to time point: newly diagnosed GD, antithyroid drugs for less than 3 months. PBMC RNA served as the TCR library source. These data are also associated with another study on T cells in Graves' hyperthyroidism and ophthalmopathy.

The chain carries TRBV15 and TRBJ2-3; perhaps TRBD2 as D (6 bases). Sequenced material: peripheral blood mononuclear cells (PBMCs), taken at new diagnosis, from a patient treated with antithyroid drugs. The receptor was derived from a man between 18 and 29 years old with Graves disease. CDR3 sequence reads: CATSPSERTDTQYF. As DNA, the CDR3 is TGTGCCACCAGCCCTAGCGAACGCACAGATACGCAGTATTTT.